The sequence of this T cell receptor (beta chain) was determined in a study of post-analysis software for immune sequencing data (dated by TCRdb to between 2015 and 2017). With respect to the entire study: Disease courses on record covered relapsing-remitting, secondary progressive and progressive-relapsing multiple sclerosis, though some patients had no subtype annotation. The patient repertoires were set against 10 to 11 previously published healthy control repertoires from donors whose ages ranged from about 6 to 25 years. A subset of samples was prepared in parallel using single-end sample barcoding, then pooled and co-amplified after Illumina adapter ligation.

Broad study findings and their caveats: Compared with controls, multiple sclerosis patients had significantly lower normalized Chao1 diversity, a finding suggesting substantial peripheral T-cell clonal expansion. The multiple sclerosis patient group was slightly younger than the control group. Direct clustering with F measure revealed strong co-clustering of samples prepared in the same batch, which led to a batch-effect correction. Four to six TRBV segments, including TRBV5-6, TRBV5-1 and TRBV20-1, were significantly more frequent in patients than controls.

To demonstrate the VDJtools post-analysis software, the study profiled TCR beta repertoires from the peripheral blood of about a dozen young patients with multiple sclerosis. The patients with multiple sclerosis were children and adolescents between roughly 6 and 17 years of age. About this clonotype itself: No cognate antigen has been identified for it. Base quality data are lacking; no much larger clone is found one base away.

Clipping removes 6 bases from V and 9 bases from J, with 17 as the unmatched junction base count. Reading from cysteine to phenylalanine, the CDR3 counts 15 amino acids. Only CDR3 DNA is held: 45 bases, read in frame from base 1. According to the germline V gene (reference sequence), CDR1 reads DFQATT and CDR2 reads SNEGSKA. Receptor libraries were prepared by PCR. Reads for this sample came from an Illumina HiSeq 2500. To reduce PCR and sequencing biases, unique molecular identifiers were incorporated into the TCR beta cDNA libraries. Per 1 to 10 million input T cells, roughly 0.5 million cDNA molecules were obtained, such that each molecule approximated one T cell. The patient libraries were prepared and sequenced using the same protocol as the earlier healthy control dataset. Samples belonging to the same batch were prepared together, multiplexed and sequenced on a shared HiSeq lane. On the study's bioinformatics: MIGEC handled the raw barcoded reads, throwing out single-read molecular identifier groups before consensus assembly and CDR3 extraction. VDJtools was used for post-analysis of the clonotype tables, and diversity was normalized by down-sampling every dataset to the size of the smallest sample. Repertoire overlap clustering matched CDR3 amino acid but not nucleotide sequences to correct batch-related cross-sample contamination. TCRdb reran the public reads through fastp at Q25 and MiXCR, keeping productive beta chains. Rows matching on CDR3 protein sequence are summarized as one entry with the most common DNA and genes. The V and J calls were not made by the authors but by TCRdb's processing. The sample profile shows 600,000 to 750,000 distinct CDR3 sequences; roughly three fifths of them were found once. In total, the top ten clones hold 10% to 12% of the sample.

The sequence came from a girl aged 2 to 9 with multiple sclerosis. The source material was blood. The V and J genes are TRBV20-1 and TRBJ2-1, with 7 central nucleotides matching TRBD1. The DNA reads TGCAGTGCCACAACATCAGACAGGGTTTCTGGTGAGCAGTTCTTC. This translates into CSATTSDRVSGEQFF.